Reported below is one T cell receptor beta chain. Its antigen is still unknown. This sample is drawn from a study of beta chain features in type 1 diabetes. Every isolated RNA sample was fully reverse transcribed, so sequencing captured expressed TCRB transcripts. Produced via immunoSEQ multiplex PCR; TCRdb's table is partial and in-frame only. The sample holds about 900,000 clones, 17% seen once. Whole-study results and caveats: Whether TCRB rearrangement is influenced by HLA type went unresolved here. In type 1 diabetes patients, VDJ junctions had fewer insertions; deletions at these junctions were more frequent. Sampled from patients, naive, central memory and Treg TCRB repertoires appeared more similar than those sampled from healthy donors.

Using CD45RO/CCR7/CD25/CD127/CD95/CD27, CD4+ naive, central memory, regulatory and stem cell-like memory cells were sorted. The specimen was naive CD4+ T cells from blood. This clonotype originated in a woman between 18 and 30 years old in good health.

The CDR3 nucleotides read TGTGCCAGCAGCTGGACAGGGAGTCAGCCCCAGCATTTT. This gives the protein CASSWTGSQPQHF. The chain combines TRBV7-2 with TRBJ1-5; 8 bases fit TRBD1. The CDR3 is made up of 13 amino acids. V shed 4 bases, J shed 6 bases, and the junction held 2 bases outside the gene matches. Germline V gene sequence: CDR1 SGHTA, CDR2 FQGNSA.